These T cell receptor beta chains were read from a single sample in a study of cytomegalovirus exposure and HLA in healthy donors. The method was immunoSEQ multiplex PCR; TCRdb's version includes in-frame clones alone and lacks a portion of them. Counted here are 100,000 or so clones, roughly nine tenths occurring once; the ten biggest clones make up under 4.5%. Sequenced sample: PBMCs. The receptor set was obtained from a woman between 18 and 29 years old in good health and CMV-seropositive. Each CDR3 is given without its conserved first and last residue.

>TRBJ2-2|TRBV2
ASSQTGLVNTGELF
>TRBJ1-2|TRBV11-2
ASSPRVVGYT
>TRBJ1-1|TRBV14
ASSPIPQMNTEAF
>TRBJ2-2|TRBV6-6
ASSLSSGGNTGELF
>TRBJ2-7|TRBV5-1
ASSSLRQGGEQY
>TRBJ2-7|TRBV18
ASSPDTLQGYEQY
>TRBJ2-1|TRBV15
ATSSRNPGQGGNEQF
>TRBJ2-7|TRBV6-6
ASSWGESYEQY
>TRBJ1-1|TRBV19
AGTTTRAGNTEAF
>TRBJ1-1|TRBV4-1
ASSQSTGYTEAF
>TRBJ2-5|TRBV14
ASSPFRPGGGTQY
>TRBJ2-2|TRBV11-3
ASSLTSGGLTGELF
>TRBJ2-5|TRBV4-1
ASSQIHRGYETQY
>TRBJ2-2|TRBV6-5
ASSYEARGELF
>TRBJ2-3|TRBV2
ASSTGADTQY
>TRBJ1-6|TRBV28
ASSLDPGKGPLH
>TRBJ2-7|TRBV5-1
ASSAGQTSPYEQY
>TRBJ2-7|TRBV6-5
ASSYSRDREQY
>TRBJ1-5|TRBV19
ASSEGAHQPQH
>TRBJ1-6|TRBV5-1
ASSSEAGAPNSPLH
>TRBJ1-2|TRBV5-1
ASSPGTYYGYT
>TRBJ1-3|TRBV14
ASSQDWGSGNTIY
>TRBJ1-5|TRBV19
ASSTAAGIRDQPQH
>TRBJ2-7|TRBV29-1
SVVSDSYEQY
>TRBJ2-7|TRBV5-1
ASHPLAGDSYEQY
>TRBJ2-7|TRBV28
ASSFRGTGFYEQY
>TRBJ2-2|TRBV7-2
ASSQNQDTGELF
>TRBJ1-4|TRBV5-1
ASSSLGRNPEKLF
>TRBJ1-4|TRBV30
AWSGGGEKLF
>TRBJ2-2|TRBV6-4
ASSPTSSNTGELF
>TRBJ2-7|TRBV5-1
ASKVLAYSYEQY
>TRBJ2-7|TRBV5-1
ASSLGDRAYEQY
>TRBJ2-5|TRBV7-9
ASSSTSYGETQY
>TRBJ2-3|TRBV5-1
ASSLDRISTDTQY
>TRBJ1-5|TRBV12-5
ASGLNQGGNQPQH
>TRBJ1-4|TRBV5-1
ASNPSGGYEKLF
>TRBJ1-2|TRBV29-1
SVEDQGGAIYGYT
>TRBJ2-3|TRBV7-6
ASTPDYATDTQY
>TRBJ2-7|TRBV6-1
ASSEALGVPSEQY
>TRBJ1-1|TRBV19
ATQVGALPNTEAF
>TRBJ2-1|TRBV28
ASEGLLGPNEQF
>TRBJ2-7|TRBV7-8
ASGDIGFEQY
>TRBJ2-7|TRBV6-6
ASSYPGQGTEQY
>TRBJ2-1|TRBV11-3
ASSRQGRWTGDNEQF
>TRBJ1-5|TRBV7-2
ASSRGSSYQPQH
>TRBJ2-3|TRBV7-3
ASSLSPGFGTDTQY
>TRBJ1-2|TRBV11-2
ASSPRYRGGYYGYT
>TRBJ2-7|TRBV30
AWSDSGSSYEQY
>TRBJ2-7|TRBV7-9
ASSLVSLGSIYEQY
>TRBJ2-7|TRBV27
ASRIAGVAQSYEQY
>TRBJ2-4|TRBV25-1
ASSAAGEGAKNIQY
>TRBJ2-2|TRBV19
ATRISQGAHTGELF
>TRBJ2-5|TRBV5-1
ASSLGHGAQY
>TRBJ2-3|TRBV6-4
ASSERGGAVDTQY
>TRBJ1-2|TRBV2
ASSGRGGGYGYT